This T cell receptor beta chain was sequenced in a study of blood T cells in healthy people across ages. Study-level background: About one barcoded beta molecule was captured per two T cells (by template switching).

Trimming stripped 1 base from V and 2 bases from J, with 11 bases between. The CDR3 runs 15 residues. Germline V gene lookup returns CDR1 LGHNA and CDR2 YSLEER. With a J-beta primer mix and a sample-barcoded 5' primer, a second PCR ran roughly 7 to 11 cycles. TCRdb processed the 5' RACE reads anew with MiXCR; each CDR3 protein has one entry. The table shows some 900,000 distinct CDR3 sequences, with 40% to 60% occurring only once. The sequenced sample was blood. This receptor was obtained from a man aged 30 to 45 in good health. The chain has TRBV4-3 and TRBJ1-2, with TRBD1 as a possible D gene (5 bases). The CDR3 DNA follows: TGCGCCAGCAGCCAAGGAAGGGGTCTGAACTATGGCTACACCTTC. Translated: CASSQGRGLNYGYTF.